This TCR beta chain was sequenced in a study of blood T cell repertoires in COVID-19. The table came from immunoSEQ multiplex PCR; TCRdb's copy has only in-frame clones and leaves some out. The sample shows 170,000 or so clones, more than 75% of them seen only once. This CDR3 contains 14 residues. The V gene's germline CDR1 is GTSNPN and CDR2 SVGIG (reference sequence). V shed 5 bases and J 4 bases; nucleotides not matched to a gene: 3. Participant reports of clinical history set cohort assignment. The sequencing sample was made of PBMCs or T cells enriched from blood (not recorded which). This rearrangement joins TRBV30 to TRBJ2-6; 9 bases are shared with TRBD2. The TCR sequence derives from a woman in her fifties or sixties who had recovered from COVID-19. CDR3 sequence (DNA): TGTGCCTGGGGACTAGCGTCCGGGGCCAACGTCCTGACTTTC. Its protein is CAWGLASGANVLTF. Combining the CDR3 with reference TRBV30 and TRBJ2-6 gives the whole variable domain SQTIHQWPATLVQPVGSPLSLECTVEGTSNPNLYWYRQAAGRGLQLLFYSVGIGQISSEVPQNLSASRPQDRQFILSSKKLLLSDSGFYLCAWGLASGANVLTFGAGSRLTVL.